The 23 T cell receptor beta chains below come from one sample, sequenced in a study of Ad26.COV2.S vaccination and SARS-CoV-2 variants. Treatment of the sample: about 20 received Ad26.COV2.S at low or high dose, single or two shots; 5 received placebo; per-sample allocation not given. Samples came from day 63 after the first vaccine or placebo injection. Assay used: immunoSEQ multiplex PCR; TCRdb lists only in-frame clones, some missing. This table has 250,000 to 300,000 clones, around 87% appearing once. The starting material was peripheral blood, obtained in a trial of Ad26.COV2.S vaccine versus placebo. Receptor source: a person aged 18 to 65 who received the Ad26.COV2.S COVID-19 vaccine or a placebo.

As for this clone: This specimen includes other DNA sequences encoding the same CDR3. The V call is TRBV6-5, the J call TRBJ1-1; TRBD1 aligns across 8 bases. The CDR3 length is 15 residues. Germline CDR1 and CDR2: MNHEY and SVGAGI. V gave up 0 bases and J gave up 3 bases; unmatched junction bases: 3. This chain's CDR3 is CASSYSGTGYTEAFF. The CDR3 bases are TGTGCCAGCAGTTACTCGGGGACAGGTTACACTGAAGCTTTCTTT.

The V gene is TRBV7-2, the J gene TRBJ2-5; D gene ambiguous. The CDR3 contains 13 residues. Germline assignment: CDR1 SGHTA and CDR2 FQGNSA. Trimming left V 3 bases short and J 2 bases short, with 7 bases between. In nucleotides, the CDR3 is TGTGCCAGCAGCTTCCAAGAACAAGAGACCCAGTACTTC. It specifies CASSFQEQETQYF.

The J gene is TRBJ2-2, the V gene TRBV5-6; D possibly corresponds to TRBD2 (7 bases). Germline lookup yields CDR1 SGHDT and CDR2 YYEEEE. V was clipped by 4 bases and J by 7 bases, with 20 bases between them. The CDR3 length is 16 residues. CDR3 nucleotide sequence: TGTGCCAGCAGCGCCCAAACAGGGCGGGGGTACGGGGAGCTGTTTTTT. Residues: CASSAQTGRGYGELFF.

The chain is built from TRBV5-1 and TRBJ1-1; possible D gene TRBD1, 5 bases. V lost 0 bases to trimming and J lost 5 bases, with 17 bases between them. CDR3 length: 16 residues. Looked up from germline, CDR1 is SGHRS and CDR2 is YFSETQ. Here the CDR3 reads CASSLVTAGGGTEAFF. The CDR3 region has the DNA TGCGCCAGCAGCTTGGTTACAGCCGGTGGGGGGACTGAAGCTTTCTTT.

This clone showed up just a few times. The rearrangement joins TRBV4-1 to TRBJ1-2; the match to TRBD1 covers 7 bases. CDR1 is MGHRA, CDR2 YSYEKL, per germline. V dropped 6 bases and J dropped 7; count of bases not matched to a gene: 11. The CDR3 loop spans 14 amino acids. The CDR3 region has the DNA TGCGCCAGCAGACTCCCTGACAGGGAAGGTGGCTACACCTTC. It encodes CASRLPDREGGYTF.

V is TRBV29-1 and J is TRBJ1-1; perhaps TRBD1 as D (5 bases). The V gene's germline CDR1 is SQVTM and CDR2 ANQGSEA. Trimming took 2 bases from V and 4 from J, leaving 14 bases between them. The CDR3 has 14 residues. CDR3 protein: CSVESSGGGTEAFF. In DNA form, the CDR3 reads TGCAGCGTTGAATCGTCTGGGGGGGGCACTGAAGCTTTCTTT.

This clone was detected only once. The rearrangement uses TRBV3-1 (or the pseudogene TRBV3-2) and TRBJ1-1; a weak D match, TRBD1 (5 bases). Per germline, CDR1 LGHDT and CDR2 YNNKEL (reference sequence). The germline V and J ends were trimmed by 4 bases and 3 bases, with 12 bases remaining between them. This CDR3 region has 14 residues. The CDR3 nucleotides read TGTGCCAGCAGCCCCCGGGGGGGTGACACTGAAGCTTTCTTT. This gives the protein CASSPRGGDTEAFF.

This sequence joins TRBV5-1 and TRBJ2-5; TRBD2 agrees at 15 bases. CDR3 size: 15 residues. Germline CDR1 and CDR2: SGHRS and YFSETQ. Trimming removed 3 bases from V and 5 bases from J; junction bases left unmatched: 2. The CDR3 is CASSSGLAGGETQYF. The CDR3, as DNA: TGCGCCAGCAGCTCGGGACTAGCGGGAGGCGAGACCCAGTACTTC. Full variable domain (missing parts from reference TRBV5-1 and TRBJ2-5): KAGVTQTPRYLIKTRGQQVTLSCSPISGHRSVSWYQQTPGQGLQFLFEYFSETQRNKGNFPGRFSGRQFSNSRSEMNVSTLELGDSALYLCASSSGLAGGETQYFGPGTRLLVL.

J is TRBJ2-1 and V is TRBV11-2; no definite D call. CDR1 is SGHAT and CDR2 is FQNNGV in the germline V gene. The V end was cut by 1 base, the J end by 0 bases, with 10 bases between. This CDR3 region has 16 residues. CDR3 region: CASSLAPRSSYNEQFF. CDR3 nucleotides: TGTGCCAGCAGCTTAGCTCCCCGGAGCTCCTACAATGAGCAGTTCTTC. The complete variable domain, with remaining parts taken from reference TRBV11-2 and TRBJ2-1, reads EAGVAQSPRYKIIEKRQSVAFWCNPISGHATLYWYQQILGQGPKLLIQFQNNGVVDDSQLPKDRFSAERLKGVDSTLKIQPAKLEDSAVYLCASSLAPRSSYNEQFFGPGTRLTVL.

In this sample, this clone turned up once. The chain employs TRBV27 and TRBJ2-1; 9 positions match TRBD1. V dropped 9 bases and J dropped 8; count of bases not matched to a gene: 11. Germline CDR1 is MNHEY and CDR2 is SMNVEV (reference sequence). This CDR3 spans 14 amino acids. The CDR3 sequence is CASKRDRAMYEQFF. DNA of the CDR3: TGTGCCAGTAAGAGGGACAGGGCGATGTATGAGCAGTTCTTC.

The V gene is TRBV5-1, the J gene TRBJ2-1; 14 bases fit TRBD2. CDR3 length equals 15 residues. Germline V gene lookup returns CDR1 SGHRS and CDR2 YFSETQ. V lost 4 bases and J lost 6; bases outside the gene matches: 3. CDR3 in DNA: TGCGCCAGCAGCCTGGGGACTAGCGGGAGCAATGAGCAGTTCTTC. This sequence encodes CASSLGTSGSNEQFF.

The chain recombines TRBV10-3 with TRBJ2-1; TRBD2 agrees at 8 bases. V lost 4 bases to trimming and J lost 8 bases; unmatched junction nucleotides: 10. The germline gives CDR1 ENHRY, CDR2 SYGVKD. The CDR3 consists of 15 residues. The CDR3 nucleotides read TGTGCCATCAGTGGGCATGAGCGGGAGAAGGATGAGCAGTTCTTC. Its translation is CAISGHEREKDEQFF.

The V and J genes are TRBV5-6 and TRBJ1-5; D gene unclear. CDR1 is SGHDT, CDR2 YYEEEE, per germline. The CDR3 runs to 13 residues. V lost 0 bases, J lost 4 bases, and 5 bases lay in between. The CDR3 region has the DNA TGTGCCAGCAGCTTGGAAAGAAATCAGCCCCAGCATTTT. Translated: CASSLERNQPQHF.

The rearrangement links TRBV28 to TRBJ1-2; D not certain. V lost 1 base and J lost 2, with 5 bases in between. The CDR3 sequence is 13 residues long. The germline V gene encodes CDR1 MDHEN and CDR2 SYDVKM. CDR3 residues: CASSLSDNYGYTF. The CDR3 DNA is TGTGCCAGCAGTTTATCTGACAACTATGGCTACACCTTC.

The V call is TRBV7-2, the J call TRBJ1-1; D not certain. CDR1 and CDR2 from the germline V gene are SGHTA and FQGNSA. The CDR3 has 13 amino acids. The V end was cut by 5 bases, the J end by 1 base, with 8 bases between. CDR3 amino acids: CASSEQTNTEAFF. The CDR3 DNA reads TGTGCCAGCAGCGAACAGACGAACACTGAAGCTTTCTTT. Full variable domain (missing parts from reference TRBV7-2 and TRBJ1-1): GAGVSQSPSNKVTEKGKDVELRCDPISGHTALYWYRQSLGQGLEFLIYFQGNSAPDKSGLPSDRFSAERTGGSVSTLTIQRTQQEDSAVYLCASSEQTNTEAFFGQGTRLTVV.

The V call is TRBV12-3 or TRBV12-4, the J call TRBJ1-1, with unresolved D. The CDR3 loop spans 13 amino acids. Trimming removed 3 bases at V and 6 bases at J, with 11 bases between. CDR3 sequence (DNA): TGTGCCAGCAGTTTGGGTTATTCAGCTGAAGCTTTCTTT. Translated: CASSLGYSAEAFF.

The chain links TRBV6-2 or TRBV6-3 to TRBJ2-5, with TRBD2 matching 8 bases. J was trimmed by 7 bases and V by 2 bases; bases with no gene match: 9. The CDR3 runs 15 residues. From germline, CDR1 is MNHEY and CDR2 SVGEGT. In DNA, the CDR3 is TGTGCCAGCAGTTACGTAGCGGGGTCCGCAAGGACCCAGTACTTC. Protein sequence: CASSYVAGSARTQYF.

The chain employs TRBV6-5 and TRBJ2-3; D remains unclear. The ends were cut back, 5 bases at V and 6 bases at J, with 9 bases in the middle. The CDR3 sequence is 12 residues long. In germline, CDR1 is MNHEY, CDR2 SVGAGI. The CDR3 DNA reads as TGTGCCAGCAGTAACCCTCGGGATACGCAGTATTTT. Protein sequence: CASSNPRDTQYF.

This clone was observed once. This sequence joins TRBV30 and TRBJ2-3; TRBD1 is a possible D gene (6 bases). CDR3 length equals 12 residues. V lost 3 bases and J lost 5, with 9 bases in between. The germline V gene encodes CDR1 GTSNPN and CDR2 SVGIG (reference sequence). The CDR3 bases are TGTGCCTGGAGCCCAGGGGTAGATACGCAGTATTTT. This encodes CAWSPGVDTQYF.

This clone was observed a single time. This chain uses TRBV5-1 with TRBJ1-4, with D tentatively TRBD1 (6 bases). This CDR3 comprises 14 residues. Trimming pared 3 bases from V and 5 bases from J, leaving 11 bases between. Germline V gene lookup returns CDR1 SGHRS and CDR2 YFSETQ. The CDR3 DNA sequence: TGCGCCAGCAGCTGGGGGGCGATCAATGAAAAACTGTTTTTT. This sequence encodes CASSWGAINEKLFF.

CDR3 sequence: CASSVTGGYYEQYF. The DNA for the CDR3 is TGTGCCAGCAGCGTTACAGGGGGCTACTACGAGCAGTACTTC. This chain links TRBV9 with TRBJ2-7; 9 bases agree with TRBD1. Trimming at V came to 2 bases and at J to 3 bases, leaving 3 bases not matched to a gene. This CDR3 has 14 amino acids. The V gene's germline CDR1 is SGDLS and CDR2 YYNGEE.

For the CDR3, the DNA is TGTGCCAGCAGCCGCCAGGGGTCGTGGACTGAAGCTTTCTTT. Translation: CASSRQGSWTEAFF. The chain uses TRBV3-1 (or the pseudogene TRBV3-2) and TRBJ1-1; possible D gene TRBD1, 6 bases. The CDR3 consists of 14 residues. The V end was cut by 4 bases, the J end by 5 bases, with 14 bases between. The V gene's germline CDR1 is LGHDT and CDR2 YNNKEL (reference sequence).

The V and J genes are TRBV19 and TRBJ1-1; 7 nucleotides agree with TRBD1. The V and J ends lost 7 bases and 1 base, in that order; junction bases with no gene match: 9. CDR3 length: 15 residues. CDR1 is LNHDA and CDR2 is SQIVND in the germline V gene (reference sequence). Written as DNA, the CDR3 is TGTGCCAGTACCCTAAACAGGGGCAAGAACACTGAAGCTTTCTTT. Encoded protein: CASTLNRGKNTEAFF.